This T cell receptor (beta chain) was observed in a study of vaccination and CD4 T cells after COVID-19. Turning to the study itself: Post-COVID draws followed diagnosis by a median roughly 93 days (range 35 to 161).

General study findings and limits: From a median of about 20 to 40, SARS-CoV-2-reactive clonotypes increased, though not significantly.

Sequencing of the DNA from cultured CD4+ T cells was carried out with the Oncomine TCR Beta short-read assay. MiXCR, applied by TCRdb to the PCR reads, yields one record per CDR3 protein. Seen here are about 19,000 distinct CDR3 sequences, just over 60% observed once, and the top ten hold roughly 8.3%. For this clonotype: The antigen remains unidentified.

This CDR3 has 15 residues. The V and J ends lost 0 bases and 2 bases, in that order; junction bases with no gene match: 0. CDR1 is SEHNR, CDR2 FQNEAQ, per germline (reference sequence). As to treatment: roughly 10-day PBMC culture with coronavirus spike peptide pools or control peptides (ViraFEST assay). Half the medium was exchanged for fresh IL-2 medium on days 3 and 7. The chain uses TRBV7-9 and TRBJ1-3; 8 bases line up with TRBD1. The sequenced sample was CD4+ T cells from blood, cultured in vitro. This TCR was sampled from a human donor who had recovered from COVID-19. The CDR3 spells CASSLADRAGNTIYF. CDR3 in DNA: TGTGCCAGCAGCTTAGCGGACAGGGCTGGAAACACCATATATTTT.